The 30 T cell receptor beta chains below come from one sample, sequenced in a study of cytomegalovirus exposure and HLA in healthy donors. Researchers ran the PCR with 60 Vbeta and 13 Jbeta primers. Data came from immunoSEQ multiplex PCR; TCRdb stores just in-frame clones and leaves some out. The data contain about 84,000 clones, about 60% of them singletons. Specimen: PBMCs. Receptors were obtained from a woman in her 40s in good health and CMV-seropositive.

The chain joins TRBV2 to TRBJ1-4; a possible D gene is TRBD1 (5 bases). The CDR3 contains 13 residues. Looked up from germline, CDR1 is SNHLY and CDR2 is FYNNEI. This chain's CDR3 is CGSGGFLNEKLFF. As DNA, the CDR3 is TGTGGGTCTGGGGGGTTTCTTAATGAAAAACTGTTTTTT. The variable domain in full, with the rest retrieved from reference TRBV2 and TRBJ1-4, is EPEVTQTPSHQVTQMGQEVILRCVPISNHLYFYWYRQILGQKVEFLVSFYNNEISEKSEIFDDQFSVERPDGSNFTLKIRSTKLEDSAMYFCGSGGFLNEKLFFGSGTQLSVL.

This clone appeared a few times. The chain recombines TRBV19 with TRBJ2-3, with a possible D match to TRBD1 (5 bases). Trimming took off 3 bases at V and 3 bases at J, with 16 bases between the two ends. In germline, CDR1 is LNHDA, CDR2 SQIVND (reference sequence). The CDR3 is 16 residues long. CDR3 residues: CASSISAGRWTDTQYF. CDR3 nucleotides: TGTGCCAGTAGTATTTCGGCAGGGCGTTGGACAGATACGCAGTATTTT.

This clone was seen a single time. The chain joins TRBV11-2 to TRBJ1-2, with 8 bases matching TRBD1. The CDR3 is 15 residues long. Germline CDR1 and CDR2: SGHAT and FQNNGV. Trimming removed 2 bases from V and 10 bases from J; junction bases left unmatched: 12. CDR3 nucleotide sequence: TGTGCCAGCAGCTTAAACTCCGGGACAGGTTTATCCTACACCTTC. Encoded protein: CASSLNSGTGLSYTF.

This clone was seen repeatedly, ten times or more. CDR3 protein: CTSSQTGALSGNTIYF. The CDR3 bases are TGCACCAGCAGCCAGACAGGGGCGCTCTCTGGAAACACCATATATTTT. The chain carries TRBV1 and TRBJ1-3; TRBD1, the D gene given by the table, was not confirmed from the DNA. TRBV1 is designated a pseudogene. This CDR3 is 16 amino acids long.

The chain combines TRBV28 with TRBJ2-1; D is undetermined. From germline, CDR1 is MDHEN and CDR2 SYDVKM. Trimming pared 2 bases from V and 9 bases from J, leaving 5 bases between. This CDR3 is built from 11 residues. The CDR3 DNA reads as TGTGCCAGCAGTTTAACATCTGAGCAGTTCTTC. Encoded protein: CASSLTSEQFF.

This clone was observed a single time. The rearrangement links TRBV5-1 to TRBJ2-3, with 15 nucleotides matching TRBD2. The V gene's germline CDR1 is SGHRS and CDR2 YFSETQ. V lost 2 bases and J lost 4; bases outside the gene matches: 5. The CDR3 extends over 17 amino acids. CDR3 nucleotides: TGCGCCAGCAGCTTATCCGGGACTAGCGGGAGGCCAGATACGCAGTATTTT. It codes for CASSLSGTSGRPDTQYF.

The chain joins TRBV7-3 to TRBJ1-2, with TRBD1 matching over 9 bases. V shed 5 bases, J shed 4 bases, and the junction held 8 bases outside the gene matches. The CDR3 consists of 15 residues. Germline values: CDR1 SGHTA, CDR2 FQGTGA. DNA for the CDR3: TGTGCCAGCAGCCCCGGGACAGGGAGCCCCTATGGCTACACCTTC. It specifies CASSPGTGSPYGYTF.

The chain employs TRBV6-7 and TRBJ2-1, with TRBD1 matching over 7 bases. TRBV6-7 falls under the ORF class, with uncertain function. The CDR3 is made up of 15 amino acids. V was clipped by 8 bases and J by 0 bases; unmatched bases: 7. The CDR3 protein is CASLGTANSYNEQFF. The CDR3 DNA follows: TGTGCCAGCCTGGGGACAGCCAACTCCTACAATGAGCAGTTCTTC.

The CDR3 spells CASSQQGSNEKLFF. CDR3 nucleotides: TGTGCCAGCAGCCAACAGGGCTCAAATGAAAAACTGTTTTTT. The chain has TRBV2 and TRBJ1-4, with TRBD1 as a possible D gene (6 bases). This CDR3 is 14 amino acids long. In germline, CDR1 is SNHLY, CDR2 FYNNEI. V was pared by 6 bases and J by 5 bases, with 13 bases between.

In this sample, this clone turned up once. This chain connects TRBV19 to TRBJ1-4; TRBD1 matches at 7 bases. There are 13 residues in the CDR3. Trimming cost V 9 bases and J 7 bases; bases outside gene matches: 8. Germline V gene lookup returns CDR1 LNHDA and CDR2 SQIVND (reference sequence). The CDR3, as DNA: TGTGCCAGCGGCCACAGGGGTGGTGAAAAACTGTTTTTT. It encodes CASGHRGGEKLFF.

This sequence joins TRBV4-1 and TRBJ2-1; 11 bases align to TRBD2. The V and J ends lost 4 bases and 6 bases, in that order; junction bases with no gene match: 11. Germline V gives CDR1 MGHRA, CDR2 YSYEKL. The CDR3 loop spans 17 amino acids. CDR3 DNA sequence: TGCGCCAGCAGCCCATTAGCGGGAGGGCCTGGTTTCAATGAGCAGTTCTTC. Amino acids: CASSPLAGGPGFNEQFF.

V is TRBV7-2 and J is TRBJ2-1; TRBD2 might be the D (6 bases). V lost 0 bases, J lost 3 bases, and 9 bases lay in between. Germline V gene data show CDR1 as SGHTA and CDR2 as FQGNSA. CDR3 length: 15 residues. The CDR3 loop is CASSLASGRYNEQFF. The CDR3 region has the DNA TGTGCCAGCAGCTTAGCTAGCGGACGCTACAATGAGCAGTTCTTC. The whole variable domain, filled in from reference TRBV7-2 and TRBJ2-1, reads GAGVSQSPSNKVTEKGKDVELRCDPISGHTALYWYRQSLGQGLEFLIYFQGNSAPDKSGLPSDRFSAERTGGSVSTLTIQRTQQEDSAVYLCASSLASGRYNEQFFGPGTRLTVL.

This chain links TRBV7-2 with TRBJ1-5, with D perhaps matching TRBD1 (5 bases). The germline V gene has CDR1 SGHTA and CDR2 FQGNSA. V was clipped by 1 base and J by 7 bases, with 14 bases between them. The CDR3 extends over 15 amino acids. CDR3 sequence (DNA): TGTGCCAGCAGCTTAGTTGGGGGGACTTCGCAGCCCCAGCATTTT. Protein product: CASSLVGGTSQPQHF.

The chain couples TRBV4-3 to TRBJ2-7; 9 bases align to TRBD1. The V segment lost 0 bases and the J segment 2 bases; nucleotides outside the gene matches: 8. CDR3 length: 17 residues. Looked up from germline, CDR1 is LGHNA and CDR2 is YSLEER. CDR3 region: CASSQEPGGQGTYEQYF. For the CDR3, the DNA is TGCGCCAGCAGCCAAGAGCCTGGGGGACAGGGAACCTACGAGCAGTACTTC.

The chain couples TRBV10-3 to TRBJ2-7; 8 bases fit TRBD2. The CDR3 covers 14 residues. Germline V gives CDR1 ENHRY, CDR2 SYGVKD. The J segment lost 3 bases and the V segment lost 4 bases, leaving 5 bases of the junction unmatched. The CDR3 loop reads CAISGPTSGYEQYF. CDR3 bases: TGTGCCATCAGTGGCCCCACTAGCGGCTACGAGCAGTACTTC.

V usage is TRBV11-3 and J usage is TRBJ2-1, with D maybe TRBD1 (7 bases). The CDR3 totals 16 residues. Per the germline V gene, CDR1 is SGHNT and CDR2 is YENEEA. Between the trimmed V and J ends, which lost 4 bases and 5 bases, there was a span of 18 bases. The CDR3 region is CASSSRGEGFHNEQFF. CDR3 in DNA: TGTGCCAGCAGCTCCAGGGGGGAAGGGTTCCACAATGAGCAGTTCTTC.

This clone was detected a few times. The rearrangement uses TRBV4-3 and TRBJ2-7; D gene ambiguous. Germline CDR1 and CDR2: LGHNA and YSLEER. Trimming cost V 0 bases and J 3 bases, with 15 bases left between them. The CDR3 extends over 16 amino acids. The DNA of the CDR3 is TGCGCCAGCAGCCAAGAAGGCACAGCCTCTGACTACGAGCAGTACTTC. It specifies CASSQEGTASDYEQYF.

The chain couples TRBV6-5 to TRBJ1-1; D is unclear. The CDR3 is 15 amino acids. The germline gives CDR1 MNHEY, CDR2 SVGAGI. Trimming took off 2 bases at V and 2 bases at J, with 12 bases between the two ends. CDR3 coding DNA: TGTGCCAGCAGTTACCTAGAGGCCGCAAACACTGAAGCTTTCTTT. It translates to CASSYLEAANTEAFF.

The chain uses TRBV5-4 and TRBJ2-7, with a weak D call TRBD1 (6 bases). Germline assignment: CDR1 SGHNT and CDR2 YYREEE (reference sequence). Deletions cut 4 bases from V and 3 bases from J, with 20 bases between. The CDR3 has 16 amino acids. The CDR3, as DNA: TGTGCCAGCAGCGGGGGAGTAGGGGGATATAGCTACGAGCAGTACTTC. Translating it yields CASSGGVGGYSYEQYF.

This clone was seen a single time. The chain employs TRBV5-1 and TRBJ1-1; 7 nucleotides line up with TRBD1. Looked up from germline, CDR1 is SGHRS and CDR2 is YFSETQ. The J segment lost 4 bases and the V segment lost 4 bases, leaving 13 bases of the junction unmatched. This CDR3 is 16 amino acids long. CDR3 sequence: CASSVDPGGLGTEAFF. CDR3 DNA: TGCGCCAGCAGCGTTGATCCAGGGGGTTTGGGCACTGAAGCTTTCTTT.

The CDR3 DNA reads TGCGCCAGCAGCCAAGGTGACAGGGGGCGTCACGAGACCCAGTACTTC. Translation: CASSQGDRGRHETQYF. The gene calls are TRBV4-3 and TRBJ2-5; 10 positions match TRBD1. Germline CDR1 LGHNA, CDR2 YSLEER. The CDR3 has 16 residues. V was clipped by 1 base and J by 5 bases; unmatched bases: 7.

A few counts support this clone. The chain recombines TRBV4-3 with TRBJ2-2; 8 nucleotides align to TRBD1. The germline CDR1 and CDR2 sequences are LGHNA and YSLEER. There are 17 residues in the CDR3. The V segment lost 5 bases and the J segment 9 bases; nucleotides outside the gene matches: 17. In DNA form, the CDR3 reads TGCGCCAGCAGCTCAGAAAACAGGGGGAGATTCCAGCGGGAGCTGTTTTTT. Its protein product is CASSSENRGRFQRELFF.

J is TRBJ1-1 and V is TRBV28, with a tentative D call TRBD1 (5 bases). CDR3 length: 13 amino acids. Trimming left V 7 bases short and J 5 bases short, with 14 bases between. The germline gives CDR1 MDHEN, CDR2 SYDVKM. The CDR3 coding sequence is TGTGCCAGCACCTCCGGTCAGGGAACTGAAGCTTTCTTT. It yields the protein CASTSGQGTEAFF.

This clone has a handful of counts. This sequence joins TRBV29-1 and TRBJ2-3; tentative D call: TRBD2 (6 bases). The CDR3 has 12 residues. CDR1 SQVTM and CDR2 ANQGSEA come from the germline V gene. Trimming took 3 bases from V and 13 from J, leaving 17 bases between them. The DNA for the CDR3 is TGCAGCGTTGAGGGCGGGGTTCAAGAGGAGTATTTT. Translated, it gives CSVEGGVQEEYF.

The chain has TRBV28 and TRBJ2-5; 7 nucleotides agree with TRBD2. The CDR3 has 14 residues. The germline V gene has CDR1 MDHEN and CDR2 SYDVKM. With V trimmed by 8 bases and J by 4 bases, 10 bases remained unmatched. CDR3 bases: TGTGCCAGCGCTATATTGGGGGAGGGAGAGACCCAGTACTTC. Protein product: CASAILGEGETQYF.

This CDR3 reads CASSSWDRREETQYF. CDR3 nucleotides: TGTGCCAGCAGCAGCTGGGACAGGCGGGAAGAGACCCAGTACTTC. This sequence joins TRBV5-4 and TRBJ2-5, with 8 bases that match TRBD1. Germline loops: CDR1 SGHNT, CDR2 YYREEE (reference sequence). This CDR3 spans 15 amino acids. J gave up 3 bases and V 4 bases, and 8 bases lay outside the gene matches.

V gene TRBV28 combines with J gene TRBJ1-1; unclear D gene. The CDR3 has 14 residues. Germline V gene data show CDR1 as MDHEN and CDR2 as SYDVKM. Trimming removed 5 bases from V and 5 bases from J, with 15 bases in between. The CDR3 reads CASSRNPGKTEAFF. As DNA, the CDR3 is TGTGCCAGCAGTAGGAATCCCGGGAAAACTGAAGCTTTCTTT.

This clone was recorded once. The CDR3 sequence: CASSFHRDSAYEQYF. The CDR3 DNA sequence: TGTGCCAGCAGCTTTCATCGGGACTCAGCCTACGAGCAGTACTTC. The V gene is TRBV7-8, the J gene TRBJ2-7, with D tentatively TRBD2 (6 bases). The CDR3 has 15 residues. Germline assignment: CDR1 SGHVS and CDR2 FQNEAQ. The V and J ends lost 3 bases and 2 bases respectively, with 14 bases between them.

V and J are TRBV15 and TRBJ2-3, with TRBD1 as a possible D gene (6 bases). Trimming left V 5 bases short and J 9 bases short, with 21 bases between. CDR3 size: 15 residues. The germline CDR1 and CDR2 sequences are LNHNV and YYDKDF (reference sequence). As DNA, the CDR3 is TGTGCCACCAGCTCAGAGAACGATCGGGACACGACGCAGTATTTT. Amino acid sequence: CATSSENDRDTTQYF.

The V and J genes are TRBV9 and TRBJ1-2; D unresolved. V lost 0 bases to trimming and J lost 2 bases, with 14 bases between them. This CDR3 region has 16 residues. CDR1 and CDR2 from the germline V gene are SGDLS and YYNGEE. The CDR3 region has the DNA TGTGCCAGCAGCGTAGAAGGCCGGACTGCAAACTATGGCTACACCTTC. It is translated as CASSVEGRTANYGYTF.